The 24 T cell receptor beta chains given below trace back to one sample, sequenced in a study of HIV-infected patients and healthy controls. Follow-up blood was drawn about 14 weeks, roughly three months, after antiretroviral therapy began. All unsorted peripheral T cells were captured because whole blood was used without fractionation. About 550 ng RNA was reverse transcribed with alpha and beta constant-region primers. Using multiplexing indices, alpha and beta chain libraries were generated apart by chain-specific third strand synthesis. TCRdb used MiXCR to reprocess the 5' RACE reads, holding one entry per CDR3 protein. The sample gives approximately 4,100 distinct CDR3 sequences, about 9.1% of which show up once; about 18% is in the top ten. The specimen comprised blood, sampled during antiretroviral therapy. Receptor source: an adult with HIV infection.

A few counts support this clonotype. At one end, the junction sequence differs from germline, possibly due to a read error. The chain carries TRBV7-9 and TRBJ1-1; 8 bases line up with TRBD1. The CDR3 consists of 14 residues. Germline V CDR1 and CDR2: SEHNR, FQNEAQ (reference sequence). In nucleotides, the CDR3 is TGTGCCAGCAGCCAAGGACAGGGTGACACTGAAGCTTTTTTT. Translation gives CASSQGQGDTEAFF.

This clonotype was seen repeatedly, ten times or more. The rearrangement links TRBV7-2 to TRBJ1-6; D is unresolved. Germline V gene lookup returns CDR1 SGHTA and CDR2 FQGNSA. V gave up 4 bases and J gave up 8 bases, with 9 bases separating them. The CDR3 covers 13 residues. DNA for the CDR3: TGTGCCAGCAGCTCCCCTTTCTATTCACCCCTCCACTTT. Its protein is CASSSPFYSPLHF. The variable domain in full, with the rest retrieved from reference TRBV7-2 and TRBJ1-6, is GAGVSQSPSNKVTEKGKDVELRCDPISGHTALYWYRQSLGQGLEFLIYFQGNSAPDKSGLPSDRFSAERTGGSVSTLTIQRTQQEDSAVYLCASSSPFYSPLHFGNGTRLTVT.

Points on this clonotype: Possible read error: a much larger clone is one base away. The chain couples TRBV6-5 to TRBJ1-2, with TRBD1 identical over 9 bases. The CDR3 contains 18 residues. The V gene's germline CDR1 is MNHEY and CDR2 SVGAGI. The CDR3 nucleotides are TGTGACAGCAGTTACGTTCCCGGGACAGGGAAATCGATCTATGGCTACACCTTC. Encoded protein: CDSSYVPGTGKSIYGYTF.

This clonotype was recorded at least ten times. V usage is TRBV3-1 and J usage is TRBJ2-2; 10 bases are shared with TRBD2. Germline CDR1 LGHDT, CDR2 YNNKEL (reference sequence). The CDR3 length is 20 residues. The V gene end was trimmed by 4 bases and the J gene end by 6 bases; junction bases not matched to a gene: 20. CDR3 in amino acids: CASSPPWWSSSGGRAGELFF. CDR3 sequence (DNA): TGTGCCAGCAGCCCCCCGTGGTGGTCCTCTAGCGGGGGTCGGGCCGGGGAGCTGTTTTTT.

Within the sample, this clonotype is medium-sized (0.01 to 0.1%). CDR3 in DNA: TGTGCCAGCAGCTTAGAAAGGGGGCGATACGAAAAACTGTTTTTT. Protein sequence: CASSLERGRYEKLFF. The chain has TRBV7-9 and TRBJ1-4, with 7 bases lining up with TRBD1. This CDR3 has 15 amino acids. Germline CDR1 is SEHNR and CDR2 is FQNEAQ (reference sequence). J lost 8 bases, V lost 1 base, and 7 bases had no gene match.

This clonotype is termed medium-sized. This chain joins TRBV9 and TRBJ2-5; a weak D match, TRBD2 (5 bases). V was shortened by 0 bases and J by 6 bases, with 27 bases between the two germline ends. Germline V gives CDR1 SGDLS, CDR2 YYNGEE. The CDR3 runs 19 residues. The CDR3 loop is CASSVADVILVVLSKTQYF. CDR3 in DNA: TGTGCCAGCAGCGTAGCCGACGTAATACTAGTCGTGTTGAGTAAGACCCAGTACTTC.

This clonotype appeared a few times. The rearrangement joins TRBV5-1 to TRBJ1-6; 9 bases line up with TRBD1. CDR1 is SGHRS, CDR2 YFSETQ, per germline. The CDR3 spans 15 residues. Trimming removed 4 bases from V and 7 bases from J; junction bases left unmatched: 6. For the CDR3, the DNA is TGCGCCAGCAGCCCAGATGGACAGGGGAATTCACCCCTCCACTTT. Its translation: CASSPDGQGNSPLHF.

This clonotype was found many times. This chain uses TRBV3-1 with TRBJ1-1, with D possibly matching TRBD1 (6 bases). Germline values: CDR1 LGHDT, CDR2 YNNKEL (reference sequence). Trimming cost V 1 base and J 5 bases, with 14 bases left between them. This CDR3 has 15 amino acids. CDR3 nucleotides: TGTGCCAGCAGCCAAGTCCCAGGGGATGAGACTGAAGCTTTCTTT. Its protein is CASSQVPGDETEAFF.

This clonotype has at least ten counts. This sequence joins TRBV29-1 and TRBJ1-2, with a weak D call TRBD1 (6 bases). V was shortened by 4 bases and J by 7 bases, with 16 bases between the two germline ends. The CDR3 consists of 13 residues. Germline CDR1 and CDR2: SQVTM and ANQGSEA. CDR3 sequence (DNA): TGCAGCGTTGGCATTGCAGGGGTGGTTGGCTACACCTTC. Translating it yields CSVGIAGVVGYTF.

This clonotype is labeled medium-sized (0.01 to 0.1%). The chain is built from TRBV28 and TRBJ1-1, with a possible D match to TRBD1 (5 bases). Germline V gene sequence: CDR1 MDHEN, CDR2 SYDVKM. V lost 5 bases and J lost 0, with 16 bases in between. The CDR3 is made up of 16 amino acids. CDR3 nucleotides: TGTGCCAGCAGTCACACCCCGGAGACAGTGAACACTGAAGCTTTCTTT. Its translation: CASSHTPETVNTEAFF.

By frequency in the sample, this clonotype is medium-sized. The chain joins TRBV11-2 to TRBJ1-1, with D possibly being TRBD1 (6 bases). The V end lost 3 bases, the J end lost 7 bases, and 9 bases lay between the germline ends. This CDR3 is built from 12 residues. Germline V gene data show CDR1 as SGHAT and CDR2 as FQNNGV. The CDR3 DNA sequence: TGTGCCAGCAGCTTCCCAGGGGATGAAGCTTTCTTT. It yields the protein CASSFPGDEAFF.

The chain has TRBV5-1 and TRBJ2-3, with TRBD2 matching 12 bases. V dropped 5 bases and J dropped 2; count of bases not matched to a gene: 6. The CDR3 consists of 16 residues. Germline lookup yields CDR1 SGHRS and CDR2 YFSETQ. The CDR3, as DNA: TGCGCCAGCAGTTCCTCTAGCGGGGGGGCCACAGATACGCAGTATTTT. Its translation is CASSSSSGGATDTQYF.

In its sample, this clonotype is medium-sized. CDR3 region: CSAHGQGISPLHF. The CDR3 DNA reads TGCAGTGCGCACGGACAGGGAATCTCACCCCTCCACTTT. This chain connects TRBV20-1 to TRBJ1-6; TRBD1 agrees at 8 bases. CDR1 and CDR2 from the germline V gene are DFQATT and SNEGSKA (reference sequence). This CDR3 region has 13 residues. The ends lost 6 bases at V and 10 bases at J; junction bases unmatched: 8.

This chain uses TRBV12-3 or TRBV12-4 with TRBJ2-1; 7 bases map to TRBD2. The J segment lost 2 bases and the V segment lost 8 bases, leaving 9 bases of the junction unmatched. CDR3 size: 15 residues. CDR3 DNA sequence: TGTGCCAGCCGACAAGCGGGGCCTGCCTACAATGAGCAGTTCTTC. Residues: CASRQAGPAYNEQFF.

By sample share, this clonotype is medium-sized. This rearrangement joins TRBV6-1 to TRBJ2-5; the match to TRBD2 covers 9 bases. The CDR3 has 17 amino acids. Germline assignment: CDR1 MNHNS and CDR2 SASEGT. Trimming removed 2 bases from V and 1 base from J; junction bases left unmatched: 8. The CDR3 loop is CASSERPAGGPQETQYF. DNA for the CDR3: TGTGCCAGCAGTGAACGTCCAGCGGGGGGTCCCCAAGAGACCCAGTACTTC.

Judged by abundance, this clonotype is medium-sized (0.01 to 0.1%). The chain carries TRBV27 and TRBJ1-6, with D unresolved. The CDR3 loop spans 13 amino acids. Between the trimmed V and J ends, which lost 1 base and 3 bases, there was a span of 1 base. Germline V gene sequence: CDR1 MNHEY, CDR2 SMNVEV (reference sequence). CDR3 sequence reads: CASSLYYNSPLHF. The DNA for the CDR3 is TGTGCCAGCAGTTTATACTATAATTCACCCCTCCACTTT.

By share, this clonotype counts as medium-sized. The CDR3 is CASRLTGATEAFF. The DNA of the CDR3 is TGTGCCAGCAGGTTGACAGGGGCAACTGAAGCTTTCTTT. The chain links TRBV6-5 to TRBJ1-1; 8 nucleotides align to TRBD1. The V gene end was trimmed by 6 bases and the J gene end by 5 bases; junction bases not matched to a gene: 5. The CDR3 totals 13 residues. Germline loops: CDR1 MNHEY, CDR2 SVGAGI.

This clonotype was recorded at least ten times. The chain joins TRBV19 to TRBJ2-3; 10 bases map to TRBD2. In germline, CDR1 is LNHDA, CDR2 SQIVND (reference sequence). Unmatched junction bases numbered 6, after V lost 3 bases and J lost 6 bases. The CDR3 is 15 residues long. The CDR3 DNA reads as TGTGCCAGTAGTATGGAGCGGGGGGGCTTGGATACGCAGTATTTT. This codes for CASSMERGGLDTQYF.

This clonotype was seen only a few times. The V call is TRBV7-9, the J call TRBJ1-1, with 8 positions matching TRBD1. The CDR3 contains 14 residues. Germline CDR1 reads SEHNR; CDR2 reads FQNEAQ (reference sequence). The ends lost 3 bases at V and 1 base at J; junction bases unmatched: 1. The CDR3 loop is CASSLGQANTEAFF. The CDR3, as DNA: TGTGCCAGCAGCTTGGGACAGGCGAACACTGAAGCTTTCTTT.

By sample share, this clonotype is medium-sized (0.01 to 0.1%). This chain connects TRBV7-2 to TRBJ2-3, with 7 bases matching TRBD1. The CDR3 consists of 15 residues. The ends lost 5 bases at V and 4 bases at J; junction bases unmatched: 9. Germline lookup yields CDR1 SGHTA and CDR2 FQGNSA. This CDR3 is CASSKQGNRADTQYF. The CDR3 DNA reads TGTGCCAGCAGCAAACAGGGGAACAGGGCAGATACGCAGTATTTT.

This clonotype is labeled as medium-sized. This chain uses TRBV11-2 with TRBJ2-5; D may be TRBD2 (6 bases). The CDR3 loop spans 15 amino acids. Looked up from germline, CDR1 is SGHAT and CDR2 is FQNNGV. V was cut by 5 bases and J by 9 bases, with 22 bases left in between. DNA of the CDR3: TGTGCCAGCAGCCCCCGGGTTGCGGGGCTCCAGGCCCAGTACTTC. Encoded protein: CASSPRVAGLQAQYF.

The chain employs TRBV29-1 and TRBJ1-1; 7 bases are a match to TRBD1. The germline V gene encodes CDR1 SQVTM and CDR2 ANQGSEA. The V and J ends lost 6 bases and 3 bases, in that order; junction bases with no gene match: 4. This CDR3 region has 12 residues. The CDR3 protein is CSVMTGYTEAFF. CDR3 DNA: TGCAGCGTGATGACAGGGTACACTGAAGCTTTCTTT.

Sample share makes this clonotype medium-sized (0.01 to 0.1%). The CDR3 DNA reads as TGTGCCAGCAGCCAGGCGACTGGGTACGAGCAGTACTTC. This codes for CASSQATGYEQYF. The J gene is TRBJ2-7, the V gene TRBV7-2; D is undetermined. Trimming pared 5 bases from V and 4 bases from J, leaving 12 bases between. Germline V gene sequence: CDR1 SGHTA, CDR2 FQGNSA. The CDR3 loop spans 13 amino acids.

By sample fraction, this clonotype is medium-sized. The J gene is TRBJ2-5, the V gene TRBV4-2, with TRBD2 identical over 11 bases. V dropped 0 bases and J dropped 4; count of bases not matched to a gene: 4. Germline values: CDR1 LGHNA, CDR2 YNFKEQ. The CDR3 covers 16 residues. CDR3: CASSQESTSGGETQYF. CDR3 bases: TGTGCCAGCAGCCAAGAGTCCACTAGCGGGGGAGAGACCCAGTACTTC.